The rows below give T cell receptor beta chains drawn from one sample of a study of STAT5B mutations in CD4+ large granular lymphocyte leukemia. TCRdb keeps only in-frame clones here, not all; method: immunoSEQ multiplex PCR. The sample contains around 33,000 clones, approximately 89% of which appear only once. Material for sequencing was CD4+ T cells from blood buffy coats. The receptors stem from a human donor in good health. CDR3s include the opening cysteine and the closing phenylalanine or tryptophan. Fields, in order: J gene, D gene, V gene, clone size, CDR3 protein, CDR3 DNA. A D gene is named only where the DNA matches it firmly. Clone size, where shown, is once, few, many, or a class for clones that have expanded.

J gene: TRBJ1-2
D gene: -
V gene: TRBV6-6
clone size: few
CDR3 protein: CASSFSGVGADGYTF
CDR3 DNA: TGTGCCAGCAGTTTCTCCGGTGTGGGGGCGGATGGCTACACCTTC

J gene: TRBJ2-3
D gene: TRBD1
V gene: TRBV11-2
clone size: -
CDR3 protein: CASPGGQGWDTQYF
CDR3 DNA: TGTGCCAGCCCGGGGGGACAGGGTTGGGATACGCAGTATTTT

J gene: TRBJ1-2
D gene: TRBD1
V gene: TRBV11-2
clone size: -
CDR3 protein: CASSLARQGSHLLGYGYTF
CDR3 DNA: TGTGCCAGCAGCTTAGCTAGACAGGGTTCGCATCTACTAGGCTATGGCTACACCTTC

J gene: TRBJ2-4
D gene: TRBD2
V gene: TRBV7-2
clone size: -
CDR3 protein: CASSLAGGPRGIENIQYF
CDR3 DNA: TGTGCCAGCAGCTTAGCCGGGGGACCGCGGGGGATAGAAAACATTCAGTACTTC

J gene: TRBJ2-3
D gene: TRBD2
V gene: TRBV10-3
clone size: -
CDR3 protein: CAVRLAGGTDTQYF
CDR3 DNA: TGTGCCGTCCGACTAGCGGGGGGAACAGATACGCAGTATTTT

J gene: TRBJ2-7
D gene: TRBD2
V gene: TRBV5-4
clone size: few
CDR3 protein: CASSLGSGGARYEQYF
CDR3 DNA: TGTGCCAGCAGCTTGGGTAGCGGGGGGGCCCGTTACGAGCAGTACTTC

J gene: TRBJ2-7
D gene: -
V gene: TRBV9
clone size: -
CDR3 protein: CASSVGLGAYEQYF
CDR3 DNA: TGTGCCAGCAGCGTCGGACTGGGGGCCTACGAGCAGTACTTC

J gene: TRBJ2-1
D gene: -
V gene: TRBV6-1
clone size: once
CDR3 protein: CASSEVTENEQFF
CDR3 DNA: TGTGCCAGCAGTGAAGTTACCGAGAATGAGCAGTTCTTC

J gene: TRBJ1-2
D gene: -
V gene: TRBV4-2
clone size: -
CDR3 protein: CASSQDARYTF
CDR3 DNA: TGTGCCAGCAGCCAAGATGCCCGCTACACCTTC

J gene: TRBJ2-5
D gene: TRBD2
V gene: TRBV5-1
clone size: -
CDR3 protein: CASSLPSGGQETQYF
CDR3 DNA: TGCGCCAGCAGCTTACCCTCGGGGGGGCAAGAGACCCAGTACTTC

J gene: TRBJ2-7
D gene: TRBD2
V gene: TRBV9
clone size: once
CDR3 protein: CASSSPGTSGTEQYF
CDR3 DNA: TGTGCCAGCAGCTCACCCGGGACTAGCGGGACAGAGCAGTACTTC